This T cell receptor beta chain derives from a study of control samples from healthy donors and cancer patients. V dropped 2 bases and J dropped 3 bases, with 9 bases sitting between them. Per the germline V gene, CDR1 is MNHEY and CDR2 is SVGEGT. The CDR3 sequence is 14 residues long. Profiled with immunoSEQ multiplex PCR; TCRdb holds only in-frame clones, not every one. This repertoire shows thousands of clones, roughly 77% found once; its top ten account for about 8.4%. This chain uses TRBV6-2 or TRBV6-3 with TRBJ2-3; weak D call: TRBD1 (6 bases). The clonotype comes from a female donor with melanoma. Sequencing was done on a sample of formalin-fixed, paraffin-embedded tissue. The CDR3 reads CASSYKRGTDTQYF. The DNA of the CDR3 is TGTGCCAGCAGTTACAAGAGGGGGACAGATACGCAGTATTTT.